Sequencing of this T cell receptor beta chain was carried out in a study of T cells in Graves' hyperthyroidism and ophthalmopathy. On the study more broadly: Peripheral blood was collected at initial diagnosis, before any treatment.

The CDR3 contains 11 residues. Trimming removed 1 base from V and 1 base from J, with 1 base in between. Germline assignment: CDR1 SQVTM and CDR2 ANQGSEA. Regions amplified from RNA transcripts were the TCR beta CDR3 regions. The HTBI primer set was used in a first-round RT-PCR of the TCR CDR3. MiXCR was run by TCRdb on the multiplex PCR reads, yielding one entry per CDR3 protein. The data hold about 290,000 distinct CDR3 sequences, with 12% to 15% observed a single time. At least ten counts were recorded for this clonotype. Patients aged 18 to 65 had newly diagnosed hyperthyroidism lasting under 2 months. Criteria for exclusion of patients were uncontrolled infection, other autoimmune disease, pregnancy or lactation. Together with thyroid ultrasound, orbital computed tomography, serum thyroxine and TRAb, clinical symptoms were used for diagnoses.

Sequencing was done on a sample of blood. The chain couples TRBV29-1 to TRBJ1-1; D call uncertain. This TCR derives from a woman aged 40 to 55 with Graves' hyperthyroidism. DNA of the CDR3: TGCAGCGTTGAAGGGAACACTGAAGCTTTCTTT. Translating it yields CSVEGNTEAFF.